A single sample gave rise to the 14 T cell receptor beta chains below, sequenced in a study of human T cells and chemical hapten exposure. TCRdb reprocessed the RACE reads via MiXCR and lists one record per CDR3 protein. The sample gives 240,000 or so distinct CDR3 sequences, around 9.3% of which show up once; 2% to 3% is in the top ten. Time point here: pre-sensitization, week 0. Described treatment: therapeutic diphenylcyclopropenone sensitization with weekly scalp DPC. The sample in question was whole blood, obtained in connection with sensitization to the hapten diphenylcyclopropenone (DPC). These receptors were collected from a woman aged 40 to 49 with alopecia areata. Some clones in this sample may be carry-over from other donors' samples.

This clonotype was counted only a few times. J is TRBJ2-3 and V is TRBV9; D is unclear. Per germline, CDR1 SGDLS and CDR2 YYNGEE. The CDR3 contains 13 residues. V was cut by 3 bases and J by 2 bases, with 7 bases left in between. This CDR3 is CASSGSHTDTQYF. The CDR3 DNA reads TGTGCCAGCAGCGGGAGTCACACAGATACGCAGTATTTT.

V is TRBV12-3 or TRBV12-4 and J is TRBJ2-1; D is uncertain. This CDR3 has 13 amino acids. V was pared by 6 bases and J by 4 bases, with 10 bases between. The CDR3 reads CASSSKGYNEQFF. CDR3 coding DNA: TGTGCCAGCAGCTCGAAGGGATACAATGAGCAGTTCTTC.

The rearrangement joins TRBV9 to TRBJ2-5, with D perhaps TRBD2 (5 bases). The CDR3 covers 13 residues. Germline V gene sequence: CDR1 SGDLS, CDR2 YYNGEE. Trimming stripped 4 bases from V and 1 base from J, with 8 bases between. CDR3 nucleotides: TGTGCCAGCAGCCGAGGGAGCCAAGAGACCCAGTACTTC. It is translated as CASSRGSQETQYF.

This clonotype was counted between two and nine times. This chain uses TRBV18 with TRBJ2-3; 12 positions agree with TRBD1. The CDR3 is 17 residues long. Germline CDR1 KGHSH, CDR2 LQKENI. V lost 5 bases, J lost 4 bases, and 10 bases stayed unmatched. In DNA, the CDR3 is TGTGCCAGCTCATCTTCTGTTGGGACAGGGGGCGCAGATACGCAGTATTTT. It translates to CASSSSVGTGGADTQYF. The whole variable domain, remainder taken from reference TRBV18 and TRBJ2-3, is NAGVMQNPRHLVRRRGQEARLRCSPMKGHSHVYWYRQLPEEGLKFMVYLQKENIIDESGMPKERFSAEFPKEGPSILRIQQVVRGDSAAYFCASSSSVGTGGADTQYFGPGTRLTVL.

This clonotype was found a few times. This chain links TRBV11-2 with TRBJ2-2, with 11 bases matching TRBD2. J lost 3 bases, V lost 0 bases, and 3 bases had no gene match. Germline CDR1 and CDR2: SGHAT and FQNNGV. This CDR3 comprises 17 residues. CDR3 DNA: TGTGCCAGCAGCTTAGAGGGACTAGCGGTATACACCGGGGAGCTGTTTTTT. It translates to CASSLEGLAVYTGELFF.

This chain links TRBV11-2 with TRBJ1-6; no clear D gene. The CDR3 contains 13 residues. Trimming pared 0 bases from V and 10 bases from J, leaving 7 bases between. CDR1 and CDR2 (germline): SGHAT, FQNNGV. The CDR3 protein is CASSLERGSPLHF. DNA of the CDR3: TGTGCCAGCAGCTTAGAGAGAGGATCACCCCTCCACTTT.

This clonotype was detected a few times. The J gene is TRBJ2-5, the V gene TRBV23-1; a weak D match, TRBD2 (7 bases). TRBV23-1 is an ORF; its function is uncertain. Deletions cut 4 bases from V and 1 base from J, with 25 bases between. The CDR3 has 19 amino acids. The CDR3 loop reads CASSRFSVEGEGRQETQYF. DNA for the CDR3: TGCGCCAGCAGTCGCTTTAGCGTTGAGGGGGAGGGACGCCAAGAGACCCAGTACTTC.

Here the CDR3 DNA reads TGCAGTGCTAGAGACACGGGGGACACCGGGGAGCTGTTTTTT. It is translated as CSARDTGDTGELFF. The chain combines TRBV20-1 with TRBJ2-2, with a tentative D call TRBD2 (6 bases). CDR3 length: 14 amino acids. Trimming pared 0 bases from V and 3 bases from J, leaving 8 bases between. The germline gives CDR1 DFQATT, CDR2 SNEGSKA (reference sequence).

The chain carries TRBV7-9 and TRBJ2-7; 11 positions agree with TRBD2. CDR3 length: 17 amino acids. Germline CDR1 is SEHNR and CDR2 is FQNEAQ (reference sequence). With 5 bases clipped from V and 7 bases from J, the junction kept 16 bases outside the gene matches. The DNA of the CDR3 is TGTGCCAGCAGCGGGCGGACAGGGGTGCGACTAGCGGGAGAGCAGTACTTC. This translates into CASSGRTGVRLAGEQYF.

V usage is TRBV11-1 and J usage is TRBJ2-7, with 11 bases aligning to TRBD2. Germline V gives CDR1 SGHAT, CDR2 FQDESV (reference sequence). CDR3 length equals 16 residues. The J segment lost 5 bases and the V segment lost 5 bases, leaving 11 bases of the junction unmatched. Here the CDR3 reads CASSTLTSGRMDEQYF. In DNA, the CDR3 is TGTGCCAGCAGCACGCTCACTAGCGGGAGAATGGACGAGCAGTACTTC.

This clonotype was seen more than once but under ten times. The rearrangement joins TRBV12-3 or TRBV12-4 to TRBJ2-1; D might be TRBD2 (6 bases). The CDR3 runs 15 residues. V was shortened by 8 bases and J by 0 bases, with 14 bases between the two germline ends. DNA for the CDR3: TGTGCCAGCGCTTCCCTAGCGACCTCCTACAATGAGCAGTTCTTC. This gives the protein CASASLATSYNEQFF.

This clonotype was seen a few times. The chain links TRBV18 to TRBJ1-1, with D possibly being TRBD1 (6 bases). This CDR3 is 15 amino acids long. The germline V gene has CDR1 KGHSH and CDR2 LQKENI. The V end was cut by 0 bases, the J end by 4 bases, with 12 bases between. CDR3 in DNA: TGTGCCAGCTCACCACCGAGTGGGGGGCGCACTGAAGCTTTCTTT. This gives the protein CASSPPSGGRTEAFF.

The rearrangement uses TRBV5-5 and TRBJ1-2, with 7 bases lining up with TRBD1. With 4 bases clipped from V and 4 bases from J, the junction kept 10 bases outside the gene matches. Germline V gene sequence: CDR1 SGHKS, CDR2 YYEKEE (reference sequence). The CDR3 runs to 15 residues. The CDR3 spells CASSQQGSGSYGYTF. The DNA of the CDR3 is TGTGCCAGCAGCCAACAGGGGAGCGGGTCCTATGGCTACACCTTC. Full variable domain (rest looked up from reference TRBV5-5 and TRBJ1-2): DAGVTQSPTHLIKTRGQQVTLRCSPISGHKSVSWYQQVLGQGPQFIFQYYEKEERGRGNFPDRFSARQFPNYSSELNVNALLLGDSALYLCASSQQGSGSYGYTFGSGTRLTVV.

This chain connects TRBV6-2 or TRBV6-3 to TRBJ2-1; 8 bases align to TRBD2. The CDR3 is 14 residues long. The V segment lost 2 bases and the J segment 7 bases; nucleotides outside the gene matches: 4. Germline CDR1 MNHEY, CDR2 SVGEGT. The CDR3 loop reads CASSYAGLGNEQFF. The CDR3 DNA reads TGTGCCAGCAGTTACGCGGGACTAGGGAATGAGCAGTTCTTC.